This T cell receptor (beta chain) was obtained from a study of T cell changes during pregnancy in multiple sclerosis. Only one count was recorded for this clone. The assay was immunoSEQ multiplex PCR, and TCRdb's table has in-frame clones only and misses some. The sample carries about 69,000 clones, roughly 92% recorded once. The receptor was isolated from a female donor in good health, enrolled as a control in a pregnancy study. The material was peripheral blood, obtained in the third trimester of pregnancy.

The CDR3 loop reads CSVRGRLAGGNEQFF. CDR3 in DNA: TGCAGCGTCCGAGGGAGACTAGCGGGAGGTAATGAGCAGTTCTTC. The chain carries TRBV29-1 and TRBJ2-1; 13 bases map to TRBD2. Germline CDR1 SQVTM, CDR2 ANQGSEA. This CDR3 region has 15 residues. The V and J ends lost 6 bases and 7 bases, in that order; junction bases with no gene match: 9.